One sample yielded the 29 T cell receptor beta chains listed below, sequenced in a study of shared clonotypes between healthy human individuals (dated by TCRdb to the early 2020s). Library preparation was by the immunoSEQ multiplex PCR assay. TCRdb retrieved this table from immuneACCESS and kept in-frame rearrangements only. Not all clones are present; in checked studies, unresolved V genes account for under half, and no reason is known for the remainder. The sample profile shows fewer than 550,000 clones; roughly 79% of them were found once. The leading ten clones occupy about an eighth of the sample. Sequencing used PBMCs. The receptors were gathered from a woman aged 35 to 49 in good health. Some clones in this sample may be carry-over from other donors' samples.

The chain employs TRBV5-6 and TRBJ2-5; maybe TRBD2 (6 bases). The CDR3 is made up of 14 amino acids. V gave up 2 bases and J gave up 2 bases, with 10 bases separating them. Germline-derived CDR1 and CDR2 are SGHDT and YYEEEE. The CDR3 coding sequence is TGTGCCAGCAGCTTTGGGACTGGTCAAGAGACCCAGTACTTC. This codes for CASSFGTGQETQYF.

The sample holds one count of this clone. The chain employs TRBV30 and TRBJ2-7; possibly TRBD2 for D (5 bases). The CDR3 is 13 amino acids. Deletions cut 3 bases from V and 2 bases from J, with 11 bases between. The V gene's germline CDR1 is GTSNPN and CDR2 SVGIG (reference sequence). Here the CDR3 reads CAWRITGAYEQYF. DNA of the CDR3: TGTGCCTGGAGGATAACCGGGGCCTACGAGCAGTACTTC.

This clone was seen only once. This rearrangement joins TRBV5-1 to TRBJ2-6, with TRBD1 identical over 7 bases. The CDR3 contains 18 residues. The V and J ends lost 4 bases and 0 bases, in that order; junction bases with no gene match: 10. The germline V gene has CDR1 SGHRS and CDR2 YFSETQ. The CDR3 is CASSNPGTDFSGANVLTF. In nucleotides, the CDR3 is TGCGCCAGCAGCAACCCCGGGACAGACTTCTCTGGGGCCAACGTCCTGACTTTC.

The genes are TRBV9 and TRBJ1-1; 7 positions agree with TRBD1. Germline assignment: CDR1 SGDLS and CDR2 YYNGEE. The CDR3 covers 14 residues. The trim removed 3 bases at V and 1 base at J, leaving 3 bases unmatched. Here the CDR3 reads CASSATGENTEAFF. The CDR3 nucleotides read TGTGCCAGCAGCGCAACAGGGGAGAACACTGAAGCTTTCTTT.

The V gene is TRBV18, the J gene TRBJ2-7, with TRBD1 matching over 7 bases. The CDR3 sequence is 14 residues long. From germline, CDR1 is KGHSH and CDR2 LQKENI. The V and J ends lost 3 bases and 1 base, in that order; junction bases with no gene match: 3. DNA for the CDR3: TGTGCCAGCTCACCGGACAGGTTTTCCTACGAGCAGTACTTC. Protein: CASSPDRFSYEQYF.

This clone was seen a handful of times. The rearrangement links TRBV7-9 to TRBJ2-7, with D unclear. Per the germline V gene, CDR1 is SEHNR and CDR2 is FQNEAQ (reference sequence). The CDR3 consists of 16 residues. V shed 5 bases and J shed 3 bases, with 20 bases lying between them. CDR3 DNA sequence: TGTGCCAGCAGCCATAATCAAGGCCCCTTGGGCTACGAGCAGTACTTC. Protein sequence: CASSHNQGPLGYEQYF.

The V and J genes are TRBV18 and TRBJ2-2; 7 bases line up with TRBD2. Germline CDR1 reads KGHSH; CDR2 reads LQKENI. The CDR3 consists of 15 residues. Losses at the gene ends were 1 base for V and 4 bases for J; bases not matched to a gene: 3. The CDR3 is CASSPRLAATGELFF. Here the CDR3 DNA reads TGTGCCAGCTCACCACGGCTAGCGGCCACCGGGGAGCTGTTTTTT.

The gene calls are TRBV6-1 and TRBJ2-1; D call uncertain. CDR1 is MNHNS and CDR2 is SASEGT in the germline V gene. V gave up 2 bases and J gave up 10 bases, with 9 bases separating them. CDR3 length: 12 amino acids. CDR3 loop: CASSEIGAEQFF. DNA of the CDR3: TGTGCCAGCAGTGAAATAGGAGCCGAGCAGTTCTTC.

This chain uses TRBV10-3 with TRBJ2-7; 12 bases fit TRBD2. This CDR3 region has 15 residues. Per the germline V gene, CDR1 is ENHRY and CDR2 is SYGVKD. The CDR3 is CARHQATSGRIWQYF. The CDR3 nucleotides are TGTGCACGACATCAAGCGACTAGCGGGAGAATTTGGCAGTACTTC.

The CDR3 reads CASSLAGHEQFF. In nucleotides, the CDR3 is TGTGCCAGCAGCTTAGCAGGCCATGAGCAGTTCTTC. This rearrangement joins TRBV11-3 to TRBJ2-1, with unresolved D. This CDR3 has 12 amino acids. Germline loops: CDR1 SGHNT, CDR2 YENEEA. The V end lost 1 base, the J end lost 8 bases, and 6 bases lay between the germline ends.

The sample holds one count of this clone. J is TRBJ2-3 and V is TRBV9, with D unclear. Trimming cost V 4 bases and J 2 bases, with 14 bases left between them. The CDR3 totals 15 residues. Per germline, CDR1 SGDLS and CDR2 YYNGEE. The CDR3 DNA follows: TGTGCCAGCAGCTCCCGGATGTTGAACACAGATACGCAGTATTTT. Protein product: CASSSRMLNTDTQYF. Complete variable domain (other parts from reference TRBV9 and TRBJ2-3): DSGVTQTPKHLITATGQRVTLRCSPRSGDLSVYWYQQSLDQGLQFLIQYYNGEERAKGNILERFSAQQFPDLHSELNLSSLELGDSALYFCASSSRMLNTDTQYFGPGTRLTVL.

This chain joins TRBV7-9 and TRBJ2-1; D is unclear. This CDR3 spans 13 amino acids. CDR1 and CDR2 (germline): SEHNR, FQNEAQ (reference sequence). The V and J ends lost 1 base and 8 bases respectively, with 9 bases between them. CDR3: CASSLDLVDEQFF. In DNA form, the CDR3 reads TGTGCCAGCAGCTTAGATCTGGTGGATGAGCAGTTCTTC.

The chain links TRBV19 to TRBJ2-4; 7 bases align to TRBD2. The CDR3 extends over 15 amino acids. The junction had 7 bases not matched to a gene; V was cut back by 3 bases and J by 5 bases. Germline loops: CDR1 LNHDA, CDR2 SQIVND (reference sequence). The DNA for the CDR3 is TGTGCCAGTAGTATGGGGAGGGCTGCACAAAACATTCAGTACTTC. It specifies CASSMGRAAQNIQYF.

Comment on this clone: Mismatch with germline at one junction end may stem from a read error. This sequence joins TRBV7-7 and TRBJ2-1, with TRBD2 identical over 12 bases. CDR1 and CDR2 from the germline V gene are SSHAT and FNYEAQ (reference sequence). This CDR3 has 14 residues. The CDR3 DNA follows: TGTGCTAGCAGCTTAACCCTAGCGGGAGGGGAGCAGTTCTTC. It is translated as CASSLTLAGGEQFF.

The chain joins TRBV6-5 to TRBJ2-3, with 7 bases matching TRBD1. Trimming removed 5 bases from V and 2 bases from J; junction bases left unmatched: 1. From germline, CDR1 is MNHEY and CDR2 SVGAGI. This CDR3 contains 13 residues. This CDR3 is CASSDRATDTQYF. The CDR3 nucleotides are TGTGCCAGCAGTGACAGGGCCACAGATACGCAGTATTTT.

The V gene is TRBV2, the J gene TRBJ2-5, with 7 bases matching TRBD2. The V gene's germline CDR1 is SNHLY and CDR2 FYNNEI. The CDR3 length is 14 residues. The ends lost 7 bases at V and 1 base at J; junction bases unmatched: 6. CDR3 loop: CASMGGAGQETQYF. The DNA of the CDR3 is TGTGCCAGCATGGGAGGGGCCGGCCAAGAGACCCAGTACTTC.

This rearrangement joins TRBV10-3 to TRBJ2-7; D is perhaps TRBD1 or TRBD2 (6 bases each). Trimming took off 2 bases at V and 5 bases at J, with 10 bases between the two ends. The CDR3 is 13 residues long. CDR1 and CDR2 from the germline V gene are ENHRY and SYGVKD. The CDR3 DNA follows: TGTGCCATCAGTGAGAGGGGGGACCACGAGCAGTACTTC. It specifies CAISERGDHEQYF.

DNA for the CDR3: TGCGCCAGCAGCCAAGAGTGGGCTAGCACAGATACGCAGTATTTT. It encodes CASSQEWASTDTQYF. The chain uses TRBV4-3 and TRBJ2-3; D remains unclear. Per the germline V gene, CDR1 is LGHNA and CDR2 is YSLEER. Trimming removed 0 bases from V and 0 bases from J, with 7 bases in between. The CDR3 length is 15 residues.

This clone was counted once. The V and J genes are TRBV10-3 and TRBJ1-4; TRBD1 matches 7 bases. The J segment lost 3 bases and the V segment lost 2 bases, leaving 3 bases of the junction unmatched. Germline values: CDR1 ENHRY, CDR2 SYGVKD. This CDR3 has 15 amino acids. The CDR3 here is CAISEMGTANEKLFF. The CDR3 coding sequence is TGTGCCATCAGTGAGATGGGGACAGCTAATGAAAAACTGTTTTTT.

J is TRBJ2-3 and V is TRBV29-1; 8 positions match TRBD1. With 6 bases clipped from V and 4 bases from J, the junction kept 9 bases outside the gene matches. The CDR3 is 14 residues long. The germline V gene has CDR1 SQVTM and CDR2 ANQGSEA. The CDR3 here is CSVSGQVTPDTQYF. CDR3 bases: TGCAGCGTGTCGGGACAGGTGACACCAGATACGCAGTATTTT.

The chain combines TRBV5-1 with TRBJ2-2, with 8 bases aligning to TRBD2. Trimming at V came to 1 base and at J to 3 bases, leaving 2 bases not matched to a gene. From germline, CDR1 is SGHRS and CDR2 YFSETQ. The CDR3 runs to 15 residues. The CDR3: CASSLSLADTGELFF. In DNA, the CDR3 is TGCGCCAGCAGCTTGTCACTAGCGGACACCGGGGAGCTGTTTTTT.

The chain has TRBV19 and TRBJ2-2; 8 nucleotides line up with TRBD1. The trim removed 6 bases at V and 2 bases at J, leaving 8 bases unmatched. The germline CDR1 and CDR2 sequences are LNHDA and SQIVND (reference sequence). The CDR3 spans 16 residues. Here the CDR3 reads CASSDRGGVNTGELFF. CDR3 bases: TGTGCCAGTAGCGACAGGGGCGGAGTTAACACCGGGGAGCTGTTTTTT.

The rearrangement joins TRBV27 to TRBJ2-3, with D hard to call. This CDR3 is built from 16 residues. V lost 8 bases and J lost 6, with 24 bases in between. Germline CDR1 reads MNHEY; CDR2 reads SMNVEV (reference sequence). The CDR3 loop reads CASVVDMSGKWDTQYF. The CDR3 DNA reads TGTGCCAGCGTCGTGGATATGTCCGGTAAGTGGGATACGCAGTATTTT.

The chain employs TRBV5-1 and TRBJ2-3; possibly TRBD1 or TRBD2 for D (6 bases each). V was pared by 3 bases and J by 0 bases, with 14 bases between. The CDR3 is 16 residues long. Germline values: CDR1 SGHRS, CDR2 YFSETQ. The chain's CDR3 is CASSSTGGPSTDTQYF. CDR3 coding DNA: TGCGCCAGCAGCTCCACCGGGGGCCCTAGCACAGATACGCAGTATTTT.

The rearrangement links TRBV9 to TRBJ1-1, with a possible D match to TRBD1 (5 bases). Per germline, CDR1 SGDLS and CDR2 YYNGEE. The CDR3 is 13 residues long. V gave up 0 bases and J gave up 6 bases, with 9 bases separating them. DNA of the CDR3: TGTGCCAGCAGCGTAGACCTGGGGGCTGAAGCTTTCTTT. Translation: CASSVDLGAEAFF.

The gene calls are TRBV5-4 and TRBJ2-3; the match to TRBD2 covers 13 bases. J gave up 7 bases and V 4 bases, and 9 bases lay outside the gene matches. Per the germline V gene, CDR1 is SGHNT and CDR2 is YYREEE (reference sequence). The CDR3 consists of 16 residues. CDR3 nucleotide sequence: TGTGCCAGCAGCATGAATGGACTAGCGGGGGCGAATACGCAGTATTTT. This translates into CASSMNGLAGANTQYF.

V and J are TRBV6-5 and TRBJ2-3, with TRBD2 matching 9 bases. The ends lost 5 bases at V and 5 bases at J; junction bases unmatched: 8. CDR1 and CDR2 (germline): MNHEY, SVGAGI. This CDR3 contains 15 residues. Here the CDR3 reads CASSVLRGRGDTQYF. In nucleotides, the CDR3 is TGTGCCAGCAGTGTTCTTCGCGGGAGGGGAGATACGCAGTATTTT.

The J gene is TRBJ1-5, the V gene TRBV18; no clear D gene. The CDR3 spans 15 residues. The germline CDR1 and CDR2 sequences are KGHSH and LQKENI. V was trimmed by 1 base and J by 3 bases, leaving 10 bases between them. CDR3 sequence (DNA): TGTGCCAGCTCACCACTGAGGCAGGACAATCAGCCCCAGCATTTT. Translated, it gives CASSPLRQDNQPQHF.

With regard to this clone: A clone one base away is much larger, so this may be a read error. The J gene is TRBJ2-6, the V gene TRBV6-1; D gene ambiguous. This CDR3 comprises 15 residues. Germline V gene lookup returns CDR1 MNHNS and CDR2 SASEGT. V shed 6 bases and J shed 3 bases, with 12 bases lying between them. The CDR3 spells CASSADPFGANVLTF. The DNA for the CDR3 is TGTGCCAGCAGCGCTGACCCCTTTGGGGCCAACGTCCTGACTTTC.